This T cell receptor beta chain is drawn from a study of control samples from healthy donors and cancer patients. The method was immunoSEQ multiplex PCR; TCRdb's version includes in-frame clones alone and lacks a portion of them. The sample has 160,000 or so clones; around 94% are singletons. From germline, CDR1 is MNHEY and CDR2 SVGAGI. The CDR3 has 15 residues. Trimming cost V 3 bases and J 0 bases, with 9 bases left between them. This clone was recorded only once. Material: PBMCs. The clonotype originates from a man in his 60s with colorectal cancer. This chain joins TRBV6-5 and TRBJ1-3; no clear D. The CDR3 DNA reads TGTGCCAGCAGTTATGACCCGAGCTCTGGAAACACCATATATTTT. It is translated as CASSYDPSSGNTIYF.